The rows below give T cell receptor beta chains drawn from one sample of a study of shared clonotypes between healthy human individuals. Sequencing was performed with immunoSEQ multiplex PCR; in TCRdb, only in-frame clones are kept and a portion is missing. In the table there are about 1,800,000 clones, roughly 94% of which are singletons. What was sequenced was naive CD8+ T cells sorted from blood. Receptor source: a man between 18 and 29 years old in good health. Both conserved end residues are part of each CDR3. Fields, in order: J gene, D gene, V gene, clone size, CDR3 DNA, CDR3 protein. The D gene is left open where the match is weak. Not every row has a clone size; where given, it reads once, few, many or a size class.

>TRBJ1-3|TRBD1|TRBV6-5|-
TGTGCCAGCAGCCCCGGGACAGCTGGAAACACCATATATTTT
CASSPGTAGNTIYF
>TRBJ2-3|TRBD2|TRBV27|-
TGTGCCAGCAGCCTCGGACTAGCGGGAGAGTTAGATACGCAGTATTTT
CASSLGLAGELDTQYF
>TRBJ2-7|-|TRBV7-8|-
TGTGCCAGCAGCCGTACCGGGACTCGCGCCTACGAGCAGTACTTC
CASSRTGTRAYEQYF
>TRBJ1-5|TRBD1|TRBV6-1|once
TGTGCCAGCAGTGGCTATGCGCCAGGGGGACAGCCCCAGCATTTT
CASSGYAPGGQPQHF
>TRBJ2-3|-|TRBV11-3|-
TGTGCCAGCAGCTCCGGTGGTACCACAGATACGCAGTATTTT
CASSSGGTTDTQYF
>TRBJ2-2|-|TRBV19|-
TGTGCCAGTCGCCCCAGGTCCCACACCGGGGAGCTGTTTTTT
CASRPRSHTGELFF
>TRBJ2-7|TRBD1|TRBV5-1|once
TGCGCCAGCAGAAACAAGACAGGGCCCTCCTACGAGCAGTACTTC
CASRNKTGPSYEQYF
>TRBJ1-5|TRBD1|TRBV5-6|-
TGTGCCAGCAGCTTCGGACAGGGGACTCAGCCCCAGCATTTT
CASSFGQGTQPQHF
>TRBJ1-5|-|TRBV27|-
TGTGCCAGCAGTTTATTAGGCGGGAGTCAGCCCCAGCATTTT
CASSLLGGSQPQHF
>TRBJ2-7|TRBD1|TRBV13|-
TGTGCCAGCAGCATGGGGACAGGGGATTTACAGTACTTC
CASSMGTGDLQYF
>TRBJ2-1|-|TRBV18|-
TGTGCCAGCTCGCCCGACCAGGGGTTCTACCATGAGCAGTTCTTC
CASSPDQGFYHEQFF
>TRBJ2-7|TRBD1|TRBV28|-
TGTGCCAGCAGTTTAGGGGACAGCGACGAGCAGTACTTC
CASSLGDSDEQYF
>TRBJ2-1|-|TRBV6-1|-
TGTGCCACAGACCCCTCCTACAATGAGCAGTTCTTC
CATDPSYNEQFF
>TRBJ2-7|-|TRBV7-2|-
TGTGCCAGCAGCTTCGACAGGACCTACGAGCAGTACTTC
CASSFDRTYEQYF
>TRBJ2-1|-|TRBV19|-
TGTGCCAGTAGCCTTCTAAGCGGGTCCTACAATGAGCAGTTCTTC
CASSLLSGSYNEQFF
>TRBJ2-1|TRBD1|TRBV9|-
TGTGCCAGCAGCAAACGCCAGACAGGGCGCTCCAATGAGCAGTTCTTC
CASSKRQTGRSNEQFF
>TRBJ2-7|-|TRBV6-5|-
TGTGCCAGCAGTTACTCCGCAGGCGAATCCTCCTACGAGCAGTACTTC
CASSYSAGESSYEQYF
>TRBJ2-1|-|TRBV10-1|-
TGCGCCAGCAGTGTGATCGGGGCAGTCGAGCAGTTCTTC
CASSVIGAVEQFF
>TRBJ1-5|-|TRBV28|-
TGTGCCAGCGAAGACGGGGGAGTCAGCCCCCAGCATTTT
CASEDGGVSPQHF
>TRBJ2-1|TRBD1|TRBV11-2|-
TGTGCCAGCAGCTTTGGGCCGGGACAGAACTACAATGAGCAGTTCTTC
CASSFGPGQNYNEQFF
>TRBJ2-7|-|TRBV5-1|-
TGCGCCAGCAGCTTGGTGGGGGGCCCTTACGAGCAGTACTTC
CASSLVGGPYEQYF
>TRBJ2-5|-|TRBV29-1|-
TGCAGCGTAGAGGACAGCCACCAAGAGACCCAGTACTTC
CSVEDSHQETQYF
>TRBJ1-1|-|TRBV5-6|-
TGTGCCAGCAGCTTGGTGGGGTTGAACACTGAAGCTTTCTTT
CASSLVGLNTEAFF
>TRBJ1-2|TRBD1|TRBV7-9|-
TGTGCCAGCAGCCCGGGGACAGGGGAAGGCTACACCTTC
CASSPGTGEGYTF
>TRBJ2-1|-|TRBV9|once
TGTGCCAGCAGCGCGGGACTCGTCAATGAGCAGTTCTTC
CASSAGLVNEQFF
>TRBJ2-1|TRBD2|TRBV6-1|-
TGTGCCAGCAGTGAAGTAGCGGGGGCATCCTACAATGAGCAGTTCTTC
CASSEVAGASYNEQFF
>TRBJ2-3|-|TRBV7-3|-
TGTGCCAGCAGCTTTTATCACAGGGGCACAGATACGCAGTATTTT
CASSFYHRGTDTQYF
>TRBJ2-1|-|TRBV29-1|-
TGCAGCGTTGAAGATCTGCTAGCCCCCTACAATGAGCAGTTCTTC
CSVEDLLAPYNEQFF
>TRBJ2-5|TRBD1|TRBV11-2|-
TGTGCCAGCAGAGGTCAGGGGGATCGGGAGACCCAGTACTTC
CASRGQGDRETQYF
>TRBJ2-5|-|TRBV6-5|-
TGTGCCAGCAGTTCCGACATCGGGGAGACCCAGTACTTC
CASSSDIGETQYF
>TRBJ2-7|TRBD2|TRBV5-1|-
TGCGCCAGCAGCGCCCAAGGACTAGCGGGAGACTCGAGCTCCTACGAGCAGTACTTC
CASSAQGLAGDSSSYEQYF
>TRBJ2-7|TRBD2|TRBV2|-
TGTGCCAGCAGTGAAGCGCTGGCAGCGGGACAGTACTTC
CASSEALAAGQYF
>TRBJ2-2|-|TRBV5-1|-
TGCGCCAGCAGCTTGGGGGCAGGCCCCACGAACACCGGGGAGCTGTTTTTT
CASSLGAGPTNTGELFF
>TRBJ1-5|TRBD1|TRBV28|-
TGTGCCAGCAGTTTTATTGGACAGGGGGCTCAGCCCCAGCATTTT
CASSFIGQGAQPQHF
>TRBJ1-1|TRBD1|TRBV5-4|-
TGTGCCAGCAGCACTTACGTCCGGGACAGGGGTGCGGCCACTGAAGCTTTCTTT
CASSTYVRDRGAATEAFF